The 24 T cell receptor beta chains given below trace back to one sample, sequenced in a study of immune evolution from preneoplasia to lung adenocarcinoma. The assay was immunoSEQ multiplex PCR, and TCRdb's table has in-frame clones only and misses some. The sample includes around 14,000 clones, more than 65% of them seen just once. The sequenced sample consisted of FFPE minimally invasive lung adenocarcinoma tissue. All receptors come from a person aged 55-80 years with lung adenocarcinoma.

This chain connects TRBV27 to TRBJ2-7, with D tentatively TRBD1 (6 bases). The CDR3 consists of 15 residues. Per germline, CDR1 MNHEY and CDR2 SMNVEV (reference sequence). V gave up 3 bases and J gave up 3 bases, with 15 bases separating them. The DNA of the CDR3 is TGTGCCAGCAGTTTCTTCCCCCAAGGGGGCTACGAGCAGTACTTC. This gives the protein CASSFFPQGGYEQYF.

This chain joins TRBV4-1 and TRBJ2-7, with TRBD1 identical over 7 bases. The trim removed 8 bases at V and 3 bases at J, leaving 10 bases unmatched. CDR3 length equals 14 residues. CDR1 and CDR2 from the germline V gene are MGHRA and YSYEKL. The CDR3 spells CASEIRQGVYEQYF. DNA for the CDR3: TGCGCCAGCGAAATCAGACAGGGTGTCTACGAGCAGTACTTC.

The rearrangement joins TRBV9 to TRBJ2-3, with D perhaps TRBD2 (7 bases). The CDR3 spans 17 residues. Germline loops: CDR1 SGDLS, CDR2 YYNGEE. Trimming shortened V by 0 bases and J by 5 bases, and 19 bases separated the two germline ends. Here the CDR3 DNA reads TGTGCCAGCAGCGTAGGGGTGGGGGGGCCTGGTGGAGATACGCAGTATTTT. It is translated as CASSVGVGGPGGDTQYF.

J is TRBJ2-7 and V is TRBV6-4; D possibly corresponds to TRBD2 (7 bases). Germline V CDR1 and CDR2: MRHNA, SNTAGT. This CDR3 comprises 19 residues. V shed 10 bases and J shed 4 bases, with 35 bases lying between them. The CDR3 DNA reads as TGTGCCAAGGGGGGACTAACGCGGACTTGGAGGGGATACGGGTACGAGCAGTACTTC. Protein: CAKGGLTRTWRGYGYEQYF.

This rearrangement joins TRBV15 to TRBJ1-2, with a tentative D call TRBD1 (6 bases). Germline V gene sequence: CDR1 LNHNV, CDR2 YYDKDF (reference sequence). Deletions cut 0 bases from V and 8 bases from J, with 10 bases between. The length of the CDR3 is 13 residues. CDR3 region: CATSRDGGGGYTF. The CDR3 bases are TGTGCCACCAGCAGAGACGGGGGCGGAGGCTACACCTTC.

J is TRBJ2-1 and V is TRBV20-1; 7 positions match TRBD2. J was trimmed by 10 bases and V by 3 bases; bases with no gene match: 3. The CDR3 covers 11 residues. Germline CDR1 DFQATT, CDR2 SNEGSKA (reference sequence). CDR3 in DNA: TGCAGTGCTAGTGGGGGGGAAGAGCAGTTCTTC. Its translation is CSASGGEEQFF.

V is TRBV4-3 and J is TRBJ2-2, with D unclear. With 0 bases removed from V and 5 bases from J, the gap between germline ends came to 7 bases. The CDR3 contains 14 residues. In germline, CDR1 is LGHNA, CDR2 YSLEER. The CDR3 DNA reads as TGCGCCAGCAGCCAAGATAGCCTTACCGGGGAGCTGTTTTTT. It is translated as CASSQDSLTGELFF.

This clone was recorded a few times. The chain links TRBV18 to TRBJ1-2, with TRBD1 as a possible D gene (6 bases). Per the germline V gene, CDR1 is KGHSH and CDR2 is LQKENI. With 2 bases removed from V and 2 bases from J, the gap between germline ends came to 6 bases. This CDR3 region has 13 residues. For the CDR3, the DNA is TGTGCCAGCTCACCAGGGGGCAACTATGGCTACACCTTC. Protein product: CASSPGGNYGYTF.

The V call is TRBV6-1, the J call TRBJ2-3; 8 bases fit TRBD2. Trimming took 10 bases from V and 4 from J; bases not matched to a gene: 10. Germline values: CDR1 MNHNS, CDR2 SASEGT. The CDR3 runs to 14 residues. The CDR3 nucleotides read TGTGCCACCCCCGGGGGGGCCCTCCCAGATACGCAGTATTTT. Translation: CATPGGALPDTQYF.

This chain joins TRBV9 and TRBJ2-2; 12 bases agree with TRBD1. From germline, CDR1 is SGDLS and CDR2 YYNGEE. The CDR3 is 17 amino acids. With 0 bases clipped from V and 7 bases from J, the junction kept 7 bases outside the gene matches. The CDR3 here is CASSVVGTGGIGGELFF. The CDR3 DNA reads TGTGCCAGCAGCGTAGTTGGGACAGGGGGCATTGGCGGGGAGCTGTTTTTT. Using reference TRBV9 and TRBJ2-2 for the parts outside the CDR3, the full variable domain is DSGVTQTPKHLITATGQRVTLRCSPRSGDLSVYWYQQSLDQGLQFLIQYYNGEERAKGNILERFSAQQFPDLHSELNLSSLELGDSALYFCASSVVGTGGIGGELFFGEGSRLTVL.

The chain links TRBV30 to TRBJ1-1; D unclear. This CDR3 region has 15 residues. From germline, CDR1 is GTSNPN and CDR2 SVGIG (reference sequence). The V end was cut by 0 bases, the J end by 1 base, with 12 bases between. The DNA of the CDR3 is TGTGCCTGGAGTGTACCGGGTGCATCGAACACTGAAGCTTTCTTT. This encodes CAWSVPGASNTEAFF.

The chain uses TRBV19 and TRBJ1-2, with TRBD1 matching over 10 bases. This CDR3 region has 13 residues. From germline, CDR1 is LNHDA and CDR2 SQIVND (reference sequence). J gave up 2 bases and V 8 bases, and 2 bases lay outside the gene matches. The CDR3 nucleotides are TGTGCCAGTGTGGGACAGGGGAACTATGGCTACACCTTC. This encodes CASVGQGNYGYTF.

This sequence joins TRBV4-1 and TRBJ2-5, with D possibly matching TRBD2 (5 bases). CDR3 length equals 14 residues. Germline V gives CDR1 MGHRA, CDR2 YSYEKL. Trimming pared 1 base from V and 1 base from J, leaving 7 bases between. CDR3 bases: TGCGCCAGCAGCCAAGGGGAGATCCAAGAGACCCAGTACTTC. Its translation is CASSQGEIQETQYF.

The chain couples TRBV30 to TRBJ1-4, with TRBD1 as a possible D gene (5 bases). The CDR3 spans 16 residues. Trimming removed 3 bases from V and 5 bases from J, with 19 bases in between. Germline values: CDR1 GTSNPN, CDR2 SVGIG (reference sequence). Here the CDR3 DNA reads TGTGCCTGGAGGAAGGGACTCGCCGCACGGAATGAAAAACTGTTTTTT. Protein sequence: CAWRKGLAARNEKLFF.

This chain's CDR3 is CAISGGTDPNEKLFF. The DNA of the CDR3 is TGTGCCATCAGTGGGGGGACAGACCCTAATGAAAAACTGTTTTTT. This chain joins TRBV10-3 and TRBJ1-4; 7 bases align to TRBD1. J gave up 3 bases and V 4 bases, and 5 bases lay outside the gene matches. Germline CDR1 reads ENHRY; CDR2 reads SYGVKD. This CDR3 region has 15 residues.

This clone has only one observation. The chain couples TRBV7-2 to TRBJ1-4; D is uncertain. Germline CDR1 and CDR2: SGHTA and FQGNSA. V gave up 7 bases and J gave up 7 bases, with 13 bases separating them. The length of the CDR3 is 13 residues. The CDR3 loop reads CASNPGLGEKLFF. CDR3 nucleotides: TGTGCCAGCAACCCGGGCCTCGGTGAAAAACTGTTTTTT. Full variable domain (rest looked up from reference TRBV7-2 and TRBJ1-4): GAGVSQSPSNKVTEKGKDVELRCDPISGHTALYWYRQSLGQGLEFLIYFQGNSAPDKSGLPSDRFSAERTGGSVSTLTIQRTQQEDSAVYLCASNPGLGEKLFFGSGTQLSVL.

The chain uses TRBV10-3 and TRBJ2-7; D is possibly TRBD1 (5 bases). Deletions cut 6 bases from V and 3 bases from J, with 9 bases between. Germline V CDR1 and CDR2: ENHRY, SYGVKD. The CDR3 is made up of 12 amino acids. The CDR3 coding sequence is TGTGCCATCAGCGCCGACAGCTACGAGCAGTACTTC. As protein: CAISADSYEQYF.

The CDR3 loop reads CASRPGLYGYTF. CDR3 coding DNA: TGTGCCAGCAGACCGGGGCTCTATGGCTACACCTTC. J is TRBJ1-2 and V is TRBV28, with D possibly matching TRBD1 (5 bases). Trimming stripped 6 bases from V and 4 bases from J, with 9 bases between. The CDR3 totals 12 residues. Per germline, CDR1 MDHEN and CDR2 SYDVKM.

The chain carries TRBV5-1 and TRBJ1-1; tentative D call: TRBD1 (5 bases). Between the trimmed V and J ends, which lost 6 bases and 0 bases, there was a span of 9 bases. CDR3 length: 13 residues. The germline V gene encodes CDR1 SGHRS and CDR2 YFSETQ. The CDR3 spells CASKTDMNTEAFF. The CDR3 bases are TGCGCCAGCAAGACAGACATGAACACTGAAGCTTTCTTT.

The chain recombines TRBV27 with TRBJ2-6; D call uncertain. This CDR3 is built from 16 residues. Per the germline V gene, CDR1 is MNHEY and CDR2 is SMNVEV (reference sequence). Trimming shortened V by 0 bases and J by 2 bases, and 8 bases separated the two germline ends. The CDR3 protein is CASSLSGGTGANVLTF. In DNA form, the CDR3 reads TGTGCCAGCAGTTTATCAGGCGGAACTGGGGCCAACGTCCTGACTTTC.

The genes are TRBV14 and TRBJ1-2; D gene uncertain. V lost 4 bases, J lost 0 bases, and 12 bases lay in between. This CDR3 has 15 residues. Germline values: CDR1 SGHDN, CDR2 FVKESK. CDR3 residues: CASSPIERANYGYTF. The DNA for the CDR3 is TGTGCCAGCAGCCCCATTGAGAGAGCTAACTATGGCTACACCTTC.

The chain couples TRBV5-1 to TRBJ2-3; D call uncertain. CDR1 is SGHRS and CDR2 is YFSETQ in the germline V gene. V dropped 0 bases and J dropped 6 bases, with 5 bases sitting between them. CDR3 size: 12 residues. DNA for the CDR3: TGCGCCAGCAGCTTGGTTCTGGATACGCAGTATTTT. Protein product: CASSLVLDTQYF.

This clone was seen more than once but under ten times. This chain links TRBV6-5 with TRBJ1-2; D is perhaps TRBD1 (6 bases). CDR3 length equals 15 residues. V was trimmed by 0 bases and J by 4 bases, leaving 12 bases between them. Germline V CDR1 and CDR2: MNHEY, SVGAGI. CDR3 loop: CASSYSTDSFYGYTF. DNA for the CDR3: TGTGCCAGCAGTTACTCGACGGACAGCTTCTATGGCTACACCTTC.

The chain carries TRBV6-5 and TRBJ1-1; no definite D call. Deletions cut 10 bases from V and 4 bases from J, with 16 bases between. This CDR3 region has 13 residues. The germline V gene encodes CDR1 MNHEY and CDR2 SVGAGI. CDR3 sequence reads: CATRAVLGTEAFF. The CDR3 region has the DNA TGTGCCACCCGGGCTGTTCTTGGCACTGAAGCTTTCTTT.